This passage covers 9 T cell receptor beta chains from one sample sequenced in a study of T cells in Graves' hyperthyroidism and ophthalmopathy. Amplification of TCR beta CDR3 regions was performed using RNA transcripts as template. HTBI primers drove first-round RT-PCR of the TCR CDR3. Using its own MiXCR run on the multiplex PCR reads, TCRdb lists one record per CDR3 protein. The sample lists around 690,000 distinct CDR3 sequences, roughly 20% occurring once. Sequenced material: blood. Source of these receptors: a man younger than 45 with Graves' ophthalmopathy.

This sequence joins TRBV7-6 and TRBJ1-6; D ambiguous. The germline V gene encodes CDR1 SGHVS and CDR2 FNYEAQ. The CDR3 has 13 amino acids. V dropped 8 bases and J dropped 6 bases, with 11 bases sitting between them. The CDR3 sequence: CASAREVNSPLHF. In nucleotides, the CDR3 is TGTGCCAGCGCGCGTGAGGTTAATTCACCCCTCCACTTT.

V is TRBV7-2 and J is TRBJ2-3, with D unresolved. CDR1 is SGHTA and CDR2 is FQGNSA in the germline V gene. The CDR3 has 15 residues. Deletions cut 2 bases from V and 5 bases from J, with 14 bases between. DNA of the CDR3: TGTGCCAGCAGCTTATACCCCGGGTCTGGAGATACGCAGTATTTT. Its translation is CASSLYPGSGDTQYF. The entire variable domain, with the rest obtained from reference TRBV7-2 and TRBJ2-3, is as follows: GAGVSQSPSNKVTEKGKDVELRCDPISGHTALYWYRQSLGQGLEFLIYFQGNSAPDKSGLPSDRFSAERTGGSVSTLTIQRTQQEDSAVYLCASSLYPGSGDTQYFGPGTRLTVL.

The chain joins TRBV7-9 to TRBJ2-7, with D perhaps matching TRBD2 (6 bases). The germline V gene has CDR1 SEHNR and CDR2 FQNEAQ (reference sequence). Trimming cost V 5 bases and J 0 bases, with 26 bases left between them. The CDR3 spans 19 residues. The CDR3 sequence: CASSTRNRLWRGSSYEQYF. The CDR3 DNA sequence: TGTGCCAGCAGCACCCGTAATCGACTGTGGCGGGGAAGCTCCTACGAGCAGTACTTC.

This clonotype was found many times. The CDR3 loop is CASSLEGASGRDDEQFF. CDR3 nucleotides: TGTGCCAGCAGCTTAGAAGGGGCTAGCGGGAGGGATGATGAGCAGTTCTTC. The V and J genes are TRBV11-3 and TRBJ2-1; 12 nucleotides agree with TRBD2. The length of the CDR3 is 17 residues. V gave up 0 bases and J gave up 8 bases; unmatched junction bases: 8. CDR1 is SGHNT, CDR2 YENEEA, per germline.

The sample holds many counts of this clonotype. V usage is TRBV28 and J usage is TRBJ2-1; 7 bases line up with TRBD1. The V and J ends lost 3 bases and 10 bases, in that order; junction bases with no gene match: 18. In germline, CDR1 is MDHEN, CDR2 SYDVKM. The CDR3 runs to 17 residues. CDR3 protein: CASSFGLATGRTKEQFF. The CDR3 DNA follows: TGTGCCAGCAGTTTCGGTCTTGCGACAGGGAGAACGAAAGAGCAGTTCTTC.

This clonotype was recorded many times. The chain is built from TRBV3-1 and TRBJ1-2, with D maybe TRBD1 (5 bases). Germline V gives CDR1 LGHDT, CDR2 YNNKEL (reference sequence). The CDR3 has 15 amino acids. Trimming left V 2 bases short and J 4 bases short, with 14 bases between. The CDR3 reads CASSQTRQIPYGYTF. The CDR3 nucleotides read TGTGCCAGCAGCCAAACACGACAGATTCCCTATGGCTACACCTTC.

There are many counts of this clonotype. The CDR3 here is CASSLTGQGTEQYF. The CDR3 coding sequence is TGTGCCAGCAGCTTAACAGGACAGGGCACCGAGCAGTACTTC. The gene calls are TRBV11-2 and TRBJ2-7; 8 nucleotides line up with TRBD1. This CDR3 spans 14 amino acids. The V gene's germline CDR1 is SGHAT and CDR2 FQNNGV. The junction had 6 bases not matched to a gene; V was cut back by 2 bases and J by 6 bases.

This clonotype was found many times. V usage is TRBV30 and J usage is TRBJ2-1; D uncertain. V was clipped by 2 bases and J by 5 bases, with 13 bases between them. Germline CDR1 reads GTSNPN; CDR2 reads SVGIG (reference sequence). The CDR3 contains 14 residues. The CDR3 protein is CAWSKVGEDNEQFF. Here the CDR3 DNA reads TGTGCCTGGAGTAAGGTTGGCGAGGACAATGAGCAGTTCTTC.

This clonotype was observed many times. This chain uses TRBV2 with TRBJ1-5, with a tentative D call TRBD1 (6 bases). In germline, CDR1 is SNHLY, CDR2 FYNNEI. V lost 4 bases and J 7 bases, leaving 11 bases between the germline ends. The CDR3 has 13 residues. The CDR3 region is CASSGQAGQPQHF. CDR3 nucleotide sequence: TGTGCCAGCAGTGGACAGGCGGGACAGCCCCAGCATTTT.